This TCR beta chain is drawn from a study of T cell clonotyping in hematopoietic cell transplantation. Study context: Cytoreduction preceded collection of pretransplant recipient samples.

J gave up 4 bases and V 0 bases, and 8 bases lay outside the gene matches. The CDR3 contains 18 residues. Germline CDR1 is SGHNT and CDR2 is YENEEA. Repertoires were generated with immunoSEQ multiplex PCR, while TCRdb's copy carries only in-frame clones and drops some. This sample yields several thousand clones, of which around 85% are seen a single time; about 30% belongs to the top ten. Note on this clone: The antigen is undetermined.

Sample time point: recipient sample about 28 days before transplant, after cytoreduction. Broader study findings: Higher Inverse Simpson Index values in graft donor and pretransplant recipient predicted broader posttransplant TCR diversity.

This clonotype was obtained from a man in his fifties or sixties with acute myeloid leukemia. Some clones in this sample may be carry-over from other donors' samples. Sequencing was performed on peripheral blood mononuclear cells, taken before stem cell transplant. This chain connects TRBV11-3 to TRBJ2-6; 8 nucleotides line up with TRBD1. CDR3: CASSLEGPGGGGANVLTF. The CDR3 DNA reads TGTGCCAGCAGCTTAGAGGGCCCAGGGGGCGGGGGGGCCAACGTCCTGACTTTC. Drawing the rest from reference TRBV11-3 and TRBJ2-6, the complete variable domain is EAGVVQSPRYKIIEKKQPVAFWCNPISGHNTLYWYLQNLGQGPELLIRYENEEAVDDSQLPKDRFSAERLKGVDSTLKIQPAELGDSAVYLCASSLEGPGGGGANVLTFGAGSRLTVL.